The rows below give T cell receptor beta chains drawn from one sample of a study of blood T cell repertoires in COVID-19. Sequenced by immunoSEQ multiplex PCR; TCRdb stores in-frame clones only, minus some. This table holds tens of thousands of clones, 80% found once. Sequenced: peripheral blood. These receptors were taken from a woman aged 70-85 years with acute or convalescent COVID-19. Both conserved end residues are part of each CDR3. The D gene is left open where the match is weak. The size entry is marked missing in some rows and otherwise reads once, few, many or a size class.

.	TRBV25-1	.	TRBJ2-5	CASSARGRGEMEAQYF	TGTGCCAGCAGTGCCCGGGGGAGGGGGGAGATGGAGGCCCAGTACTTC
.	TRBV19	.	TRBJ2-4	CASSIPNRADIQYF	TGTGCCAGTAGTATACCTAACAGGGCTGACATTCAGTACTTC
.	TRBV6-2/TRBV6-3	.	TRBJ2-2	CASSYSKRQWHTGELFF	TGTGCCAGCAGTTACTCGAAGAGACAGTGGCACACCGGGGAGCTGTTTTTT
.	TRBV18	TRBD1	TRBJ1-6	CASSPPTLRTGTVPSPLHF	TGTGCCAGCTCACCACCGACGCTTAGAACCGGGACAGTACCTTCACCCCTCCACTTT
.	TRBV5-4	TRBD1	TRBJ1-2	CASSARGRDRVGYTF	TGTGCCAGCAGCGCCAGGGGCCGGGACAGGGTTGGCTACACCTTC
.	TRBV14	.	TRBJ2-1	CASSPGHLYNEQFF	TGTGCCAGCAGCCCGGGACACCTCTACAATGAGCAGTTCTTC
.	TRBV6-5	TRBD1	TRBJ2-7	CASTPDRGPSYEQYF	TGTGCCAGCACCCCGGACAGGGGCCCCTCCTACGAGCAGTACTTC
.	TRBV5-6	.	TRBJ1-6	CASSLYTFRNSYNSPLHF	TGTGCCAGCAGCCTGTACACCTTCCGTAACTCCTATAATTCACCCCTCCACTTT
.	TRBV3-1/TRBV3-2	TRBD1	TRBJ2-7	CASSLTGTGAYEQYF	TGTGCCAGCAGCCTGACCGGGACAGGCGCATACGAGCAGTACTTC
few	TRBV6-5	.	TRBJ1-3	CASSNPGRPGNTIYF	TGTGCCAGCAGCAACCCGGGAAGACCGGGAAACACCATATATTTT
few	TRBV5-1	TRBD1	TRBJ1-4	CASSSIGQLTGDDRKLFF	TGCGCCAGCAGCTCCATCGGTCAGTTGACAGGGGATGATAGGAAACTGTTTTTT
.	TRBV12-3/TRBV12-4	.	TRBJ1-1	CASSTTSGTEAFF	TGTGCCAGCAGTACTACCTCGGGGACTGAAGCTTTCTTT
.	TRBV3-1/TRBV3-2	TRBD2	TRBJ2-1	CASGTSGALHEQFF	TGTGCCAGCGGGACTAGCGGGGCCCTCCATGAGCAGTTCTTC
.	TRBV12-5	TRBD1	TRBJ1-1	CASGLYPDRVEAFF	TGTGCTAGTGGTTTGTACCCGGACAGGGTTGAAGCTTTCTTT
.	TRBV11-2	TRBD1	TRBJ1-2	CASSTGQATGYTF	TGTGCCAGCAGTACCGGACAGGCAACTGGCTACACCTTC
few	TRBV4-1	TRBD1	TRBJ2-7	CASSYAPTGTGLPYEQYF	TGCGCCAGCAGCTACGCTCCCACCGGGACAGGGTTACCCTACGAGCAGTACTTC
few	TRBV7-9	.	TRBJ2-7	CASSLGGRVHEQYF	TGTGCCAGCAGCTTAGGGGGCAGGGTCCACGAGCAGTACTTC
.	TRBV28	TRBD1	TRBJ1-1	CASSLLTGQLRTEAFF	TGTGCCAGCAGTTTACTGACAGGGCAATTGAGGACTGAAGCTTTCTTT
.	TRBV2	.	TRBJ2-3	CASSEAGSYTQYF	TGTGCCAGCAGTGAAGCGGGGAGTTATACGCAGTATTTT
.	TRBV5-6	.	TRBJ1-2	CASSLSDGYTF	TGTGCCAGCAGCTTGTCTGATGGCTACACCTTC
.	TRBV7-2	.	TRBJ1-4	CASSLVAGLGEKLFF	TGTGCCAGCAGCTTAGTGGCGGGATTAGGAGAAAAACTGTTTTTT
.	TRBV28	TRBD1	TRBJ2-1	CASSPRQGAWVGSYNEQFF	TGTGCCAGCAGTCCTAGACAGGGGGCGTGGGTGGGATCCTACAATGAGCAGTTCTTC
.	TRBV9	TRBD2	TRBJ2-2	CASSTGWTSASGELFF	TGTGCCAGCAGCACCGGATGGACTAGCGCAAGCGGGGAGCTGTTTTTT
.	TRBV10-3	.	TRBJ2-3	CAIRDSSDTQYF	TGTGCCATCAGGGACAGTTCAGATACGCAGTATTTT
.	TRBV7-9	.	TRBJ1-1	CASSSNPGFMNTEAFF	TGTGCCAGCAGCTCCAATCCAGGATTCATGAACACTGAAGCTTTCTTT
.	TRBV11-2	.	TRBJ1-6	CASSLNPGSNSPLHF	TGTGCCAGCAGCTTAAATCCAGGGTCTAATTCACCCCTCCACTTT
.	TRBV6-5	.	TRBJ1-1	CASSWTANTEAFF	TGTGCCAGCAGTTGGACAGCGAACACTGAAGCTTTCTTT
few	TRBV28	TRBD1	TRBJ2-2	CASSSTGGRTGELFF	TGTGCCAGCAGCTCCACAGGGGGCCGGACCGGGGAGCTGTTTTTT
once	TRBV19	.	TRBJ1-1	CASSMDNGQYKTEAFF	TGTGCCAGTAGTATGGACAACGGACAGTATAAAACTGAAGCTTTCTTT
.	TRBV5-1	.	TRBJ2-7	CASSFSPGGSEQYF	TGCGCCAGCAGCTTTTCCCCGGGGGGCTCCGAGCAGTACTTC
few	TRBV7-2	.	TRBJ2-2	CASSFVGGLAGELFF	TGTGCCAGCAGCTTTGTTGGCGGGTTAGCCGGGGAGCTGTTTTTT
.	TRBV6-1	.	TRBJ1-1	CASSDPGRNTEAFF	TGTGCCAGCAGTGATCCGGGTAGGAACACTGAAGCTTTCTTT